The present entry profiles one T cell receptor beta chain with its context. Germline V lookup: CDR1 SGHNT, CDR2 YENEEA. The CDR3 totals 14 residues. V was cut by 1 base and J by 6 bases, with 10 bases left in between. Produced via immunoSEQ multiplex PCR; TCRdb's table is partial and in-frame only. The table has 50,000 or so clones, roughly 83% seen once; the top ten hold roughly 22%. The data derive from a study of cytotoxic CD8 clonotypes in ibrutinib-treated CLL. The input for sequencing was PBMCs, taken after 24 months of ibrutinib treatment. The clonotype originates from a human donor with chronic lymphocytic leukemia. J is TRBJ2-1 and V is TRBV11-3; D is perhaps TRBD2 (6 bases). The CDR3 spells CASSLAGAPNEQFF. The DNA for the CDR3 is TGTGCCAGCAGCTTAGCGGGAGCCCCCAATGAGCAGTTCTTC.